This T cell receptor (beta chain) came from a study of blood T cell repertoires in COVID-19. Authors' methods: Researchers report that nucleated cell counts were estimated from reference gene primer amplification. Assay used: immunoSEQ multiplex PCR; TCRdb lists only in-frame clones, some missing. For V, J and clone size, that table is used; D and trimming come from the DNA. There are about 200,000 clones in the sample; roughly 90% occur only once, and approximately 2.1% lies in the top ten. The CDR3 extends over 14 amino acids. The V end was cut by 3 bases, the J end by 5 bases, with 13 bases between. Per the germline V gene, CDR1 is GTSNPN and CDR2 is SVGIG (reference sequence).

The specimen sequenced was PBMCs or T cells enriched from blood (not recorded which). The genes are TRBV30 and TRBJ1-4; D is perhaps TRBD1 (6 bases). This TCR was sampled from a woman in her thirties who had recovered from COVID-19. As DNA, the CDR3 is TGTGCCTGGAGGGGGAATACAGGGAATGAAAAACTGTTTTTT. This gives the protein CAWRGNTGNEKLFF.